The present entry profiles one TCR beta chain with its context. Its antigen is currently unknown. The data stem from a study of shared clonotypes between healthy human individuals. Study findings and constraints: Clonotype sharing across donors was expected to vary with sequencing depth.

Data came from immunoSEQ multiplex PCR; TCRdb stores just in-frame clones and leaves some out. The profile shows around 700,000 clones, less than 80% of them singletons. The ends were cut back, 2 bases at V and 9 bases at J, with 14 bases in the middle. Germline V lookup: CDR1 SQVTM, CDR2 ANQGSEA. The CDR3 sequence is 13 residues long. What was sequenced was memory CD4+ T cells sorted from blood. Stated subset: CD45RA-negative fraction. This clonotype was sampled from a woman in her 30s in good health. The chain is built from TRBV29-1 and TRBJ2-1, with a possible D match to TRBD2 (6 bases). DNA of the CDR3: TGCAGCGTTGAACGGGACTTTGCCGGTGAGCAGTTCTTC. Its protein is CSVERDFAGEQFF.